This TCR beta chain was recovered during a study of T cells in localized non-small cell lung cancer. Germline values: CDR1 SEHNR, CDR2 FQNEAQ (reference sequence). This CDR3 comprises 16 residues. The V and J ends lost 1 base and 4 bases, in that order; junction bases with no gene match: 9. Only in-frame clones appear in the TCRdb table, and some are missing; sequencing was by immunoSEQ multiplex PCR. The repertoire includes 28,000 or so clones, approximately 89% of them detected once, and about 4.4% sits in the top ten. The origin of this receptor is a female donor of 60 years or more with stage II squamous cell lung carcinoma. Here the sequenced sample was peripheral blood, taken before any cancer treatment. This chain connects TRBV7-9 to TRBJ1-2; TRBD1 agrees at 7 bases. The CDR3, as DNA: TGTGCCAGCAGCTTAGGAGGAAGCGGGACAGTCTATGGCTACACCTTC. Translated: CASSLGGSGTVYGYTF.